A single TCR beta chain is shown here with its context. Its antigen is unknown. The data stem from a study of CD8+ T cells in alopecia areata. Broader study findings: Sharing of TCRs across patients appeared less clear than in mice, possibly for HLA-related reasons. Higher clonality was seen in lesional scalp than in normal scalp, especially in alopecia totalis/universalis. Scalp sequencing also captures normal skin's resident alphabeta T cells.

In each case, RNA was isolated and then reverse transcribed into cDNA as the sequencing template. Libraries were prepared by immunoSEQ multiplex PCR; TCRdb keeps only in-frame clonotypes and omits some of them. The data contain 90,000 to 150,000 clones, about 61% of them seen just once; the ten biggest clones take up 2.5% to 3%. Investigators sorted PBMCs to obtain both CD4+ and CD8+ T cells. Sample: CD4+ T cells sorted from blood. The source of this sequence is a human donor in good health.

The CDR3 DNA reads TGTGCCAGCAGCCGGGGTACAACTCACACAGATACGCAGTATTTT. Residues: CASSRGTTHTDTQYF. The genes are TRBV7-9 and TRBJ2-3, with a possible D match to TRBD2 (5 bases). This CDR3 region has 15 residues. Per germline, CDR1 SEHNR and CDR2 FQNEAQ (reference sequence). Trimming removed 5 bases from V and 2 bases from J, with 14 bases in between.